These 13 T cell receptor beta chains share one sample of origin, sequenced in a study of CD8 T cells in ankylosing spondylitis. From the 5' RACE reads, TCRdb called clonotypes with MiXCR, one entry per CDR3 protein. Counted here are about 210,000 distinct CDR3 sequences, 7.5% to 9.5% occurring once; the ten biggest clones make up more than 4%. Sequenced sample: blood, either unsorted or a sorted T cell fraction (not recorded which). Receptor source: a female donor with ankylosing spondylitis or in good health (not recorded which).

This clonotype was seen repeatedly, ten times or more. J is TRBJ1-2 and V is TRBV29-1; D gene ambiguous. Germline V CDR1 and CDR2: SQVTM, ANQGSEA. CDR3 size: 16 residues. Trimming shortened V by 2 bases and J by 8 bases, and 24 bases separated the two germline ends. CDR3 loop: CSVEPPGSAGLGGYTF. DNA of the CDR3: TGCAGCGTTGAACCCCCGGGTTCCGCGGGCCTTGGCGGCTACACCTTC.

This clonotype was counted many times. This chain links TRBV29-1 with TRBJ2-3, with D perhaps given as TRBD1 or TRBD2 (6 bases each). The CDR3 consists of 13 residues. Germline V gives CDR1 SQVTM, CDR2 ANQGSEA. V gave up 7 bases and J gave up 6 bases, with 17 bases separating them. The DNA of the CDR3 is TGCAGCGGCATCCGAGGAGGGGGGGATACGCAGTATTTT. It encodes CSGIRGGGDTQYF.

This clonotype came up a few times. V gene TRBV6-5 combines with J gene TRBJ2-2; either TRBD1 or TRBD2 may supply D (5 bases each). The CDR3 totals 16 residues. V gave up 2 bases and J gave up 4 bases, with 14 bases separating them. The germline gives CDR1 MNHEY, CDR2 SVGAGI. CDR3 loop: CASSYRGAPSTGELFF. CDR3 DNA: TGTGCCAGCAGTTACCGAGGGGCCCCGAGCACCGGGGAGCTGTTTTTT.

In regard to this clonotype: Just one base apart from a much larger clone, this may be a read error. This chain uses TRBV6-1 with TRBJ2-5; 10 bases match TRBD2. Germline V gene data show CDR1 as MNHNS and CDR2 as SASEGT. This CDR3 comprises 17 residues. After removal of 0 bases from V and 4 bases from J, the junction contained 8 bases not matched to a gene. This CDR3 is CASSEAPASGGGETQYF. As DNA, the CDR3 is TGTGCCAGCAGTGAAGCGCCGGCTAGCGGGGGTGGAGAGACCCAGTACTTC.

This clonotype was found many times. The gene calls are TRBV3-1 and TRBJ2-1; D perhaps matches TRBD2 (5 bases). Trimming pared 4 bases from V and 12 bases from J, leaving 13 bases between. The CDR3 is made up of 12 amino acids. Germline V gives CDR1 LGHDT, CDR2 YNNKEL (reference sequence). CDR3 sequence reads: CASSRGPSGQFF. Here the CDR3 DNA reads TGTGCCAGCAGCCGCGGGCCCAGTGGGCAGTTCTTC.

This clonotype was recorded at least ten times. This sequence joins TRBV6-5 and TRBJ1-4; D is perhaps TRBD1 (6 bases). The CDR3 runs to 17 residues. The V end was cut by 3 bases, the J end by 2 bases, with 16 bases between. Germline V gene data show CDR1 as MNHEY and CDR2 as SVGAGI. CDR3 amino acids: CASSYHAPQGTNEKLFF. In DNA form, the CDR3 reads TGTGCCAGCAGTTATCACGCCCCACAGGGTACTAATGAAAAACTGTTTTTT.

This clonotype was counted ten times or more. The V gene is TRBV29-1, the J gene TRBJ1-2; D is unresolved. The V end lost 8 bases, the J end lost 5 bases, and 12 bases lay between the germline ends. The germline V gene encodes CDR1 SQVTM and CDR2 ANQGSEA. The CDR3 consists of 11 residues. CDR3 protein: CSTDARYGYTF. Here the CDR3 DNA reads TGCAGCACAGACGCAAGATATGGCTACACCTTC.

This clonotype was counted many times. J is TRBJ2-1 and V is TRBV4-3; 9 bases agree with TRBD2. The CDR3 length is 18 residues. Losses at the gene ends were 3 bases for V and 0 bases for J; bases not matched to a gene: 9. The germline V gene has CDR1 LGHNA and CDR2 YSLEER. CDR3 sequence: CASSQTGSGSDSYNEQFF. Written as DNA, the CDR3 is TGCGCCAGCAGCCAGACAGGTAGCGGGAGTGACTCCTACAATGAGCAGTTCTTC.

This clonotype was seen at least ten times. The CDR3 here is CASTLNSPGLSLGEQYF. For the CDR3, the DNA is TGTGCCAGCACCCTTAATTCGCCGGGACTATCCCTCGGCGAGCAGTACTTC. V usage is TRBV6-2 or TRBV6-3 and J usage is TRBJ2-7, with 7 positions matching TRBD2. The V gene end was trimmed by 7 bases and the J gene end by 6 bases; junction bases not matched to a gene: 21. The CDR3 length is 17 residues. CDR1 and CDR2 from the germline V gene are MNHEY and SVGEGT.

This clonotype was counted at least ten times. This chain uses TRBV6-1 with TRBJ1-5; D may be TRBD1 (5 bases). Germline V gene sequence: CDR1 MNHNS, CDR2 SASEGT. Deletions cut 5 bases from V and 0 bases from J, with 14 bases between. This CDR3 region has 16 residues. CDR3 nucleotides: TGTGCCAGCAGTCCAACGATGGGGGTTAGCAATCAGCCCCAGCATTTT. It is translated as CASSPTMGVSNQPQHF.

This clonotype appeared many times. CDR3 residues: CSARGGTPAWAQHF. The CDR3 coding sequence is TGCAGTGCTAGGGGGGGAACTCCTGCTTGGGCCCAGCATTTT. The chain employs TRBV20-1 and TRBJ1-5; tentatively, D is TRBD1 (5 bases). V was trimmed by 3 bases and J by 11 bases, leaving 20 bases between them. The CDR3 covers 14 residues. Germline V gives CDR1 DFQATT, CDR2 SNEGSKA (reference sequence).

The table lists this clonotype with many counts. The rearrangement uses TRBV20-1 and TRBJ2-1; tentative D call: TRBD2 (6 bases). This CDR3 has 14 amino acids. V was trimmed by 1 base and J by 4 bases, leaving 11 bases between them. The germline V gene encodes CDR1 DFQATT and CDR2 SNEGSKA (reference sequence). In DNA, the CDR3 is TGCAGTGCTAGAGCGGGAGCGGGTTACAATGAGCAGTTCTTC. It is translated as CSARAGAGYNEQFF.

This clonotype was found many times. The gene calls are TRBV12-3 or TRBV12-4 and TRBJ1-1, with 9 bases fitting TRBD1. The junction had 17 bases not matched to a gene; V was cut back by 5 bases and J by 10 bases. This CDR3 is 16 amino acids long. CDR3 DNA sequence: TGTGCCAGCAGTCATGTTAGGACCGGGACAGGGAGGCCAGCTTTCTTT. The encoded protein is CASSHVRTGTGRPAFF.